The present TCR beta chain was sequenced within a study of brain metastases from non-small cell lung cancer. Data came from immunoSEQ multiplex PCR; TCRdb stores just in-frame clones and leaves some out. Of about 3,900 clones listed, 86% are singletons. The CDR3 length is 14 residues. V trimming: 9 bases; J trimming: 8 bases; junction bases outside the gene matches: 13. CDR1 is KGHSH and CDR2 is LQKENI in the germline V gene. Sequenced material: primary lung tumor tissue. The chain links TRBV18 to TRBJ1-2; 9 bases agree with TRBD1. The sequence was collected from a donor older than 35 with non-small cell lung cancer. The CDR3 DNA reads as TGTGCCAGTTCTTCCGGGACAGGGCTCTGGGGCTACACCTTC. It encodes CASSSGTGLWGYTF.